Below, 5 T cell receptor beta chains from the same sample are listed, as sequenced in a study of cytomegalovirus exposure and HLA in healthy donors. The primer mix had 60 Vbeta and 13 Jbeta primers. Here immunoSEQ multiplex PCR was the method, and the copy in TCRdb shows in-frame clones only, minus some. The table has about 140,000 clones, roughly three quarters seen once. Sequencing was performed on PBMCs. The receptors were sampled from a female donor in good health and CMV-seronegative.

J is TRBJ2-7 and V is TRBV27; D is perhaps TRBD2 (6 bases). The ends were cut back, 6 bases at V and 9 bases at J, with 15 bases in the middle. The CDR3 is 12 amino acids. Germline CDR1 and CDR2: MNHEY and SMNVEV (reference sequence). This chain's CDR3 is CASRAGPWVQYF. For the CDR3, the DNA is TGTGCCAGCAGAGCGGGCCCCTGGGTGCAGTACTTC.

The chain carries TRBV11-3 and TRBJ1-2; TRBD1 agrees at 9 bases. CDR1 is SGHNT and CDR2 is YENEEA in the germline V gene. The length of the CDR3 is 13 residues. The V and J ends lost 5 bases and 6 bases, in that order; junction bases with no gene match: 4. The CDR3 DNA reads as TGTGCCAGCAGCCCCGGGACAGGGAATGGCTACACCTTC. Its protein product is CASSPGTGNGYTF.

This chain connects TRBV28 to TRBJ1-2; 9 nucleotides match TRBD1. The CDR3 is 13 residues long. CDR1 and CDR2 from the germline V gene are MDHEN and SYDVKM. Unmatched junction bases numbered 4, after V lost 3 bases and J lost 8 bases. CDR3 amino acids: CASSFRQGGGYTF. Written as DNA, the CDR3 is TGTGCCAGCAGTTTCAGACAGGGGGGCGGCTACACCTTC.

The chain is built from TRBV10-3 and TRBJ1-5; D uncertain. Germline-derived CDR1 and CDR2 are ENHRY and SYGVKD. CDR3 length equals 14 residues. V was clipped by 2 bases and J by 0 bases, with 5 bases between them. The CDR3 bases are TGTGCCATCAGTGAGGACATTAGCAATCAGCCCCAGCATTTT. It is translated as CAISEDISNQPQHF.

The CDR3 sequence is CATSRGTSGQETQYF. The CDR3 coding sequence is TGTGCCACCAGCAGAGGGACTAGCGGGCAAGAGACCCAGTACTTC. The chain recombines TRBV15 with TRBJ2-5, with 11 bases identical to TRBD2. V was pared by 1 base and J by 2 bases, with 0 bases of the junction left unmatched. Looked up from germline, CDR1 is LNHNV and CDR2 is YYDKDF (reference sequence). The CDR3 is 15 amino acids.